This entry lists 27 T cell receptor beta chains sequenced from one sample in a study of CD8 T cells in Susac syndrome. Random-hexamer reverse transcription was applied to roughly 0.5 to 1 ug RNA. TCRdb itself ran the immunoSEQ multiplex PCR reads through MiXCR, one entry per CDR3 protein. The table records about 94,000 distinct CDR3 sequences, just under 95% of them present only once. Sequencing was done on a sample of CD4+ T cells from PBMCs. The receptors shown here come from a human donor with Susac syndrome.

The chain links TRBV7-2 to TRBJ1-3, with a tentative D call TRBD1 (5 bases). V lost 5 bases and J lost 3, with 17 bases in between. Germline CDR1 reads SGHTA; CDR2 reads FQGNSA. This CDR3 has 16 amino acids. This CDR3 reads CASSRLGVQGGNTIYF. The CDR3 nucleotides are TGTGCCAGCAGCCGATTGGGGGTCCAGGGTGGAAACACCATATATTTT.

The chain uses TRBV4-1 and TRBJ2-7; D remains ambiguous. CDR3 length: 16 residues. Germline values: CDR1 MGHRA, CDR2 YSYEKL. The V and J ends lost 0 bases and 2 bases respectively, with 14 bases between them. CDR3 sequence: CASSQDSSFKTYEQYF. CDR3 nucleotide sequence: TGCGCCAGCAGCCAAGATTCAAGCTTTAAAACCTACGAGCAGTACTTC.

The chain recombines TRBV12-3 or TRBV12-4 with TRBJ1-5, with D possibly being TRBD1 (6 bases). V was shortened by 5 bases and J by 0 bases, with 8 bases between the two germline ends. This CDR3 spans 14 amino acids. DNA of the CDR3: TGTGCCAGCAGTCACAGGGATAGCAATCAGCCCCAGCATTTT. This sequence encodes CASSHRDSNQPQHF.

V and J are TRBV9 and TRBJ2-1, with D hard to call. The CDR3 has 15 amino acids. V was pared by 3 bases and J by 0 bases, with 10 bases between. Per the germline V gene, CDR1 is SGDLS and CDR2 is YYNGEE. The CDR3 loop reads CASSATQGSYNEQFF. In DNA, the CDR3 is TGTGCCAGCAGCGCGACCCAAGGCTCCTACAATGAGCAGTTCTTC.

The chain is built from TRBV27 and TRBJ2-2; no reliable D call. Germline CDR1 reads MNHEY; CDR2 reads SMNVEV (reference sequence). With 3 bases removed from V and 9 bases from J, the gap between germline ends came to 14 bases. The CDR3 has 14 amino acids. DNA of the CDR3: TGTGCCAGCAGTTTCGTTCAACCTCCCCGGGAGCTGTTTTTT. Translating gives CASSFVQPPRELFF.

The chain has TRBV20-1 and TRBJ2-1; tentatively, D is TRBD2 (6 bases). V was clipped by 8 bases and J by 0 bases, with 14 bases between them. Looked up from germline, CDR1 is DFQATT and CDR2 is SNEGSKA (reference sequence). The CDR3 is 14 residues long. The CDR3 reads CSQSGSSSYNEQFF. CDR3 DNA sequence: TGCAGTCAAAGCGGGTCGAGCTCCTACAATGAGCAGTTCTTC.

The rearrangement links TRBV6-5 to TRBJ2-3; TRBD2 might be the D (6 bases). V was trimmed by 0 bases and J by 6 bases, leaving 13 bases between them. The CDR3 spans 15 residues. Germline values: CDR1 MNHEY, CDR2 SVGAGI. The CDR3 sequence: CASSYSNGGRDTQYF. In DNA form, the CDR3 reads TGTGCCAGCAGTTACTCGAACGGGGGACGGGATACGCAGTATTTT.

V and J are TRBV5-1 and TRBJ1-1, with D perhaps matching TRBD1 (6 bases). Germline loops: CDR1 SGHRS, CDR2 YFSETQ. This CDR3 is built from 14 residues. Trimming cost V 0 bases and J 5 bases, with 11 bases left between them. In DNA form, the CDR3 reads TGCGCCAGCAGCTTGGTAACAGGGTTGACTGAAGCTTTCTTT. This gives the protein CASSLVTGLTEAFF.

The chain is built from TRBV7-9 and TRBJ1-3; tentative D call: TRBD1 (5 bases). V lost 5 bases, J lost 0 bases, and 11 bases lay in between. Germline loops: CDR1 SEHNR, CDR2 FQNEAQ (reference sequence). The CDR3 loop spans 15 amino acids. This CDR3 is CASSLGVLSGNTIYF. In DNA form, the CDR3 reads TGTGCCAGCAGCCTGGGGGTTCTCTCTGGAAACACCATATATTTT.

This clonotype was found once. The CDR3 nucleotides read TGTGCCAGCAGTATCCCCGGACGAGCTGAAGCTTTCTTT. Encoded protein: CASSIPGRAEAFF. The genes are TRBV6-2 or TRBV6-3 and TRBJ1-1, with unresolved D. This CDR3 is built from 13 residues. The V end was cut by 5 bases, the J end by 6 bases, with 13 bases between. The V gene's germline CDR1 is MNHEY and CDR2 SVGEGT.

J is TRBJ2-2 and V is TRBV4-2, with D possibly matching TRBD2 (6 bases). V dropped 0 bases and J dropped 6 bases, with 11 bases sitting between them. Germline V gene lookup returns CDR1 LGHNA and CDR2 YNFKEQ. CDR3 length equals 15 residues. CDR3: CASSQEGGFPGELFF. The CDR3 nucleotides read TGTGCCAGCAGCCAAGAGGGGGGTTTCCCCGGGGAGCTGTTTTTT.

This rearrangement joins TRBV12-3 or TRBV12-4 to TRBJ1-5; 12 bases map to TRBD1. The CDR3 has 14 amino acids. After removal of 6 bases from V and 6 bases from J, the junction contained 3 bases not matched to a gene. This CDR3 reads CASRGQGAVQPQHF. CDR3 sequence (DNA): TGTGCCAGCAGGGGACAGGGGGCAGTTCAGCCCCAGCATTTT.

The V call is TRBV19, the J call TRBJ2-2; 8 nucleotides match TRBD1. CDR3 length: 16 residues. J lost 5 bases, V lost 3 bases, and 8 bases had no gene match. Germline loops: CDR1 LNHDA, CDR2 SQIVND (reference sequence). CDR3 sequence reads: CASSIRTGRRTGELFF. CDR3 nucleotides: TGTGCCAGTAGTATTCGGACAGGGAGAAGGACCGGGGAGCTGTTTTTT. The entire variable domain, with the rest obtained from reference TRBV19 and TRBJ2-2, is as follows: DGGITQSPKYLFRKEGQNVTLSCEQNLNHDAMYWYRQDPGQGLRLIYYSQIVNDFQKGDIAEGYSVSREKKESFPLTVTSAQKNPTAFYLCASSIRTGRRTGELFFGEGSRLTVL.

The chain joins TRBV9 to TRBJ2-5; a possible D gene is TRBD1 (5 bases). The CDR3 has 13 residues. Germline V gene data show CDR1 as SGDLS and CDR2 as YYNGEE. V lost 0 bases to trimming and J lost 4 bases, with 7 bases between them. CDR3 DNA sequence: TGTGCCAGCAGCGTAGGGGGCCGAGAGACCCAGTACTTC. Protein sequence: CASSVGGRETQYF.

The J gene is TRBJ1-2, the V gene TRBV18, with D unresolved. The CDR3 is 16 amino acids. V lost 4 bases, J lost 0 bases, and 15 bases lay in between. Per the germline V gene, CDR1 is KGHSH and CDR2 is LQKENI. Here the CDR3 reads CASSRSGQTTNYGYTF. CDR3 nucleotides: TGTGCCAGCTCACGGAGCGGGCAGACTACTAACTATGGCTACACCTTC.

J is TRBJ2-3 and V is TRBV28; 7 bases align to TRBD1. This CDR3 contains 13 residues. Trimming at V came to 5 bases and at J to 2 bases, leaving 1 base not matched to a gene. Germline-derived CDR1 and CDR2 are MDHEN and SYDVKM. The chain's CDR3 is CASSQGDTDTQYF. The CDR3 nucleotides read TGTGCCAGCAGTCAGGGGGACACAGATACGCAGTATTTT.

The V and J genes are TRBV10-3 and TRBJ1-1; no definite D call. V lost 0 bases, J lost 7 bases, and 12 bases lay in between. Germline CDR1 is ENHRY and CDR2 is SYGVKD. CDR3 size: 14 residues. Here the CDR3 DNA reads TGTGCCATCAGTGAGTCGATTCCGCGGGGTGAAGCTTTCTTT. Its protein product is CAISESIPRGEAFF.

The CDR3 loop is CAWSLGIGDNEQFF. DNA for the CDR3: TGTGCCTGGAGTTTAGGGATTGGGGACAATGAGCAGTTCTTC. The genes are TRBV30 and TRBJ2-1; D is ambiguous. The CDR3 contains 14 residues. Trimming shortened V by 2 bases and J by 5 bases, and 13 bases separated the two germline ends. The germline CDR1 and CDR2 sequences are GTSNPN and SVGIG (reference sequence).

This chain joins TRBV30 and TRBJ1-4; D call uncertain. Germline CDR1 GTSNPN, CDR2 SVGIG (reference sequence). The CDR3 is 14 residues long. Trimming removed 2 bases at V and 1 base at J, with 8 bases between. CDR3 sequence reads: CAWSQEETNEKLFF. The CDR3 DNA reads TGTGCCTGGAGTCAGGAGGAAACTAATGAAAAACTGTTTTTT.

The rearrangement joins TRBV28 to TRBJ2-7; TRBD1 or TRBD2 may be the D gene (5 bases each). V lost 7 bases, J lost 0 bases, and 10 bases lay in between. CDR1 is MDHEN, CDR2 SYDVKM, per germline. This CDR3 is 13 amino acids long. This CDR3 reads CASKKGSSYEQYF. In DNA form, the CDR3 reads TGTGCCAGCAAAAAGGGGAGCTCCTACGAGCAGTACTTC.

The chain is built from TRBV7-9 and TRBJ1-1; D remains unclear. V lost 2 bases, J lost 1 base, and 11 bases lay in between. Looked up from germline, CDR1 is SEHNR and CDR2 is FQNEAQ (reference sequence). The CDR3 is 15 residues long. CDR3 sequence: CASSLNSDPNTEAFF. The CDR3, as DNA: TGTGCCAGCAGCTTAAACTCCGACCCGAACACTGAAGCTTTCTTT. Supplemented by reference TRBV7-9 and TRBJ1-1, the full variable domain reads DTGVSQNPRHKITKRGQNVTFRCDPISEHNRLYWYRQTLGQGPEFLTYFQNEAQLEKSRLLSDRFSAERPKGSFSTLEIQRTEQGDSAMYLCASSLNSDPNTEAFFGQGTRLTVV.

The rearrangement joins TRBV9 to TRBJ2-1; D is uncertain. V was cut by 5 bases and J by 3 bases, with 9 bases left in between. Germline V lookup: CDR1 SGDLS, CDR2 YYNGEE. The CDR3 is 13 residues long. The DNA for the CDR3 is TGTGCCAGCAGTCTTTTTGGCTACAATGAGCAGTTCTTC. Protein: CASSLFGYNEQFF.

The chain carries TRBV18 and TRBJ2-5; D perhaps matches TRBD2 (6 bases). V gave up 3 bases and J gave up 4 bases, with 15 bases separating them. CDR3 length: 15 residues. CDR1 is KGHSH, CDR2 LQKENI, per germline. In nucleotides, the CDR3 is TGTGCCAGCTCACCGCCCGCAGGAGGGGCAGAGACCCAGTACTTC. It is translated as CASSPPAGGAETQYF. Filled out from reference TRBV18 and TRBJ2-5, the complete variable domain reads NAGVMQNPRHLVRRRGQEARLRCSPMKGHSHVYWYRQLPEEGLKFMVYLQKENIIDESGMPKERFSAEFPKEGPSILRIQQVVRGDSAAYFCASSPPAGGAETQYFGPGTRLLVL.

The genes are TRBV27 and TRBJ2-7; 9 bases fit TRBD1. The CDR3 extends over 13 amino acids. Trimming took 6 bases from V and 5 from J; bases not matched to a gene: 5. Germline V gene lookup returns CDR1 MNHEY and CDR2 SMNVEV (reference sequence). CDR3 amino acids: CASRNRGLNEQYF. Here the CDR3 DNA reads TGTGCCAGCAGAAACAGGGGGCTTAACGAGCAGTACTTC.

This chain links TRBV27 with TRBJ1-2, with unresolved D. Germline V CDR1 and CDR2: MNHEY, SMNVEV (reference sequence). The CDR3 contains 15 residues. Trimming removed 5 bases at V and 8 bases at J, with 21 bases between. CDR3 amino acids: CASSPQSSGRSGYTF. The CDR3 bases are TGTGCCAGCAGTCCCCAATCCTCGGGCAGATCGGGCTACACCTTC.

J is TRBJ2-5 and V is TRBV11-2; 7 bases fit TRBD1. The junction had 2 bases not matched to a gene; V was cut back by 4 bases and J by 3 bases. Germline CDR1 and CDR2: SGHAT and FQNNGV. CDR3 size: 13 residues. CDR3 protein: CASSSDREETQYF. The CDR3 nucleotides read TGTGCCAGCAGCTCCGACAGGGAAGAGACCCAGTACTTC.

This chain connects TRBV6-5 to TRBJ2-3; D is unclear. Germline V gene data show CDR1 as MNHEY and CDR2 as SVGAGI. The CDR3 is made up of 15 amino acids. Trimming removed 0 bases at V and 1 base at J, with 8 bases between. CDR3 bases: TGTGCCAGCAGTTACTCGGGCTTGGGCACAGATACGCAGTATTTT. It is translated as CASSYSGLGTDTQYF.